The 24 T cell receptor beta chains presented below share a single source sample, sequenced in a study of T cell responses to AZD1222 COVID-19 vaccine. Using immunoSEQ multiplex PCR, the repertoire was profiled, and TCRdb retains in-frame clones only, with some absent. Here the sample spans around 160,000 clones, 80% to 95% being singletons. The sequencing used peripheral blood, collected on day 0 of MenACWY control vaccination. The receptors originated from an adult in good health.

A word on this clone: The identical CDR3 is also encoded by other nucleotide sequences in the sample. The chain is built from TRBV5-1 and TRBJ2-3, with D possibly matching TRBD2 (5 bases). The CDR3 covers 14 residues. V lost 0 bases and J lost 2, with 7 bases in between. Per the germline V gene, CDR1 is SGHRS and CDR2 is YFSETQ. The CDR3 DNA follows: TGCGCCAGCAGCTTGGAAGCGGACACAGATACGCAGTATTTT. It encodes CASSLEADTDTQYF.

Points on this clone: Distinct nucleotide sequences in the sample also encode this CDR3. The chain is built from TRBV30 and TRBJ1-5, with D unclear. CDR1 and CDR2 from the germline V gene are GTSNPN and SVGIG (reference sequence). Trimming cost V 0 bases and J 1 base, with 4 bases left between them. The CDR3 has 13 residues. The CDR3 region has the DNA TGTGCCTGGAGTGTACGCAGCAATCAGCCCCAGCATTTT. Translated: CAWSVRSNQPQHF.

This sequence joins TRBV3-1 (or the pseudogene TRBV3-2) and TRBJ2-1, with TRBD2 matching 9 bases. J gave up 7 bases and V 3 bases, and 7 bases lay outside the gene matches. This CDR3 contains 15 residues. Looked up from germline, CDR1 is LGHDT and CDR2 is YNNKEL (reference sequence). CDR3 coding DNA: TGTGCCAGCAGCCAGGTTGGCGGGGGGGCTAATGAGCAGTTCTTC. This sequence encodes CASSQVGGGANEQFF.

This sequence joins TRBV2 and TRBJ1-4; tentatively, D is TRBD1 (6 bases). CDR1 and CDR2 from the germline V gene are SNHLY and FYNNEI. V lost 4 bases, J lost 0 bases, and 18 bases lay in between. The CDR3 is made up of 18 amino acids. The CDR3 region has the DNA TGTGCCAGCAGTGCCCGGAGGGGGGGTCGGGCAACTAATGAAAAACTGTTTTTT. Translation: CASSARRGGRATNEKLFF.

V is TRBV28 and J is TRBJ1-5; D is perhaps TRBD1 (5 bases). This CDR3 contains 16 residues. CDR1 is MDHEN and CDR2 is SYDVKM in the germline V gene. Trimming took off 5 bases at V and 1 base at J, with 15 bases between the two ends. DNA of the CDR3: TGTGCCAGCAGTCCCTATCGACAGAGGAGCAATCAGCCCCAGCATTTT. This gives the protein CASSPYRQRSNQPQHF.

The gene calls are TRBV21-1 and TRBJ2-2; the table's D call, TRBD2, has no DNA check behind it. TRBV21-1 is termed a pseudogene. There are 15 residues in the CDR3. In DNA, the CDR3 is TGTGCCAGCAGCAAAAAACCGGCGAACACCGGGGAGCTGTTTTTT. This encodes CASSKKPANTGELFF.

V is TRBV5-1 and J is TRBJ2-6; D unclear. CDR1 and CDR2 from the germline V gene are SGHRS and YFSETQ. CDR3 size: 16 residues. The V and J ends lost 0 bases and 1 base respectively, with 8 bases between them. The CDR3 DNA sequence: TGCGCCAGCAGCTTGGAATGGCAATCTGGGGCCAACGTCCTGACTTTC. This codes for CASSLEWQSGANVLTF. Together with reference TRBV5-1 and TRBJ2-6, the CDR3 gives the full variable domain: KAGVTQTPRYLIKTRGQQVTLSCSPISGHRSVSWYQQTPGQGLQFLFEYFSETQRNKGNFPGRFSGRQFSNSRSEMNVSTLELGDSALYLCASSLEWQSGANVLTFGAGSRLTVL.

This clone is large by share. The V call is TRBV5-1, the J call TRBJ2-1; 7 nucleotides match TRBD1. Germline CDR1 reads SGHRS; CDR2 reads YFSETQ. V trimming: 4 bases; J trimming: 2 bases; junction bases outside the gene matches: 9. The CDR3 length is 16 residues. The CDR3 reads CASSEPYRGAYNEQFF. DNA for the CDR3: TGCGCCAGCAGCGAACCCTACAGGGGTGCCTACAATGAGCAGTTCTTC.

This rearrangement joins TRBV28 to TRBJ1-4; 8 bases map to TRBD1. Germline assignment: CDR1 MDHEN and CDR2 SYDVKM. The CDR3 has 14 amino acids. V shed 4 bases, J shed 6 bases, and the junction held 4 bases outside the gene matches. CDR3 region: CASSWGRGHEKLFF. The CDR3 DNA follows: TGTGCCAGCAGTTGGGGCAGGGGGCATGAAAAACTGTTTTTT.

This clone occurred a few times. J is TRBJ1-3 and V is TRBV2; 8 bases match TRBD1. V lost 6 bases, J lost 4 bases, and 11 bases stayed unmatched. The CDR3 consists of 16 residues. Per the germline V gene, CDR1 is SNHLY and CDR2 is FYNNEI. The CDR3 protein is CASRQRRGLEGNTIYF. The CDR3 DNA reads TGTGCCAGCAGGCAGCGCAGGGGGCTTGAAGGAAACACCATATATTTT.

The CDR3 loop reads CASGLFVRRGHQPQHF. In DNA form, the CDR3 reads TGTGCTAGTGGTTTGTTTGTTCGCAGGGGCCATCAGCCCCAGCATTTT. The J gene is TRBJ1-5, the V gene TRBV12-5; a weak D match, TRBD1 (6 bases). Trimming removed 2 bases at V and 5 bases at J, with 16 bases between. The CDR3 is 16 amino acids. Germline-derived CDR1 and CDR2 are LGHNT and FRNRAP.

The chain links TRBV10-3 to TRBJ1-5; 10 bases are a match to TRBD1. Trimming took 10 bases from V and 4 from J; bases not matched to a gene: 4. The CDR3 runs to 13 residues. Per germline, CDR1 ENHRY and CDR2 SYGVKD. The DNA of the CDR3 is TGTGCCAGCGGGACAGGGGATAATCAGCCCCAGCATTTT. Translating gives CASGTGDNQPQHF.

The chain combines TRBV18 with TRBJ2-7; D ambiguous. The germline V and J ends were trimmed by 0 bases and 0 bases, with 6 bases remaining between them. The germline CDR1 and CDR2 sequences are KGHSH and LQKENI. The CDR3 covers 14 residues. CDR3 in amino acids: CASSPPGDSYEQYF. The DNA of the CDR3 is TGTGCCAGCTCACCACCTGGGGACTCCTACGAGCAGTACTTC.

The rearrangement links TRBV9 to TRBJ2-3; 7 nucleotides agree with TRBD1. CDR1 SGDLS and CDR2 YYNGEE come from the germline V gene. The CDR3 contains 15 residues. Losses at the gene ends were 0 bases for V and 4 bases for J; bases not matched to a gene: 5. DNA for the CDR3: TGTGCCAGCAGCGTAGCCGGGACAGCCTCAGATACGCAGTATTTT. It yields the protein CASSVAGTASDTQYF.

The chain combines TRBV29-1 with TRBJ1-5, with 9 positions matching TRBD1. From germline, CDR1 is SQVTM and CDR2 ANQGSEA. J lost 7 bases, V lost 2 bases, and 12 bases had no gene match. This CDR3 contains 16 residues. CDR3 region: CSVESARDRVEQPQHF. The CDR3 bases are TGCAGCGTTGAATCTGCCCGGGACAGGGTAGAACAGCCCCAGCATTTT.

This chain joins TRBV2 and TRBJ1-6, with TRBD1 matching 8 bases. With 4 bases clipped from V and 10 bases from J, the junction kept 12 bases outside the gene matches. The CDR3 runs 16 residues. The germline V gene encodes CDR1 SNHLY and CDR2 FYNNEI. CDR3: CASSVGTGSSGSPLHF. The CDR3 DNA reads as TGTGCCAGCAGTGTTGGGACAGGTTCATCTGGCTCACCCCTCCACTTT. The full variable domain, its missing parts supplied by reference TRBV2 and TRBJ1-6, is EPEVTQTPSHQVTQMGQEVILRCVPISNHLYFYWYRQILGQKVEFLVSFYNNEISEKSEIFDDQFSVERPDGSNFTLKIRSTKLEDSAMYFCASSVGTGSSGSPLHFGNGTRLTVT.

This chain joins TRBV3-1 (or the pseudogene TRBV3-2) and TRBJ1-2; the D gene is possibly TRBD1 (5 bases). This CDR3 is built from 13 residues. CDR1 and CDR2 from the germline V gene are LGHDT and YNNKEL (reference sequence). V dropped 3 bases and J dropped 8 bases, with 13 bases sitting between them. The chain's CDR3 is CASSQPQGGGYTF. CDR3 bases: TGTGCCAGCAGCCAGCCCCAGGGTGGGGGCTACACCTTC.

The chain combines TRBV28 with TRBJ1-1; D is perhaps TRBD1 (5 bases). This CDR3 has 14 residues. Germline V gene sequence: CDR1 MDHEN, CDR2 SYDVKM. Trimming stripped 1 base from V and 8 bases from J, with 14 bases between. CDR3 bases: TGTGCCAGCAGTTTATTATCAGGGTCACTGGAAGCTTTCTTT. Translating gives CASSLLSGSLEAFF.

The count of this clone is one. The chain employs TRBV11-2 and TRBJ2-7, with D tentatively TRBD2 (7 bases). There are 19 residues in the CDR3. Deletions cut 5 bases from V and 6 bases from J, with 32 bases between. Germline CDR1 SGHAT, CDR2 FQNNGV. CDR3 nucleotide sequence: TGTGCCAGCAGCCCTGGAGGGGGGGCGACTTTTAATTTTCTCGTCGAGCAGTACTTC. Translating gives CASSPGGGATFNFLVEQYF.

The chain joins TRBV11-3 to TRBJ1-1, with D unclear. CDR1 is SGHNT and CDR2 is YENEEA in the germline V gene. The CDR3 covers 13 residues. With 5 bases removed from V and 4 bases from J, the gap between germline ends came to 11 bases. CDR3 DNA sequence: TGTGCCAGCAGCACAGACGTCGGCACTGAAGCTTTCTTT. It encodes CASSTDVGTEAFF.

This chain connects TRBV19 to TRBJ2-7; no definite D call. With 3 bases removed from V and 3 bases from J, the gap between germline ends came to 9 bases. This CDR3 region has 13 residues. Germline loops: CDR1 LNHDA, CDR2 SQIVND (reference sequence). The CDR3 sequence: CASSIRTGYEQYF. The CDR3 bases are TGTGCCAGTAGTATTCGTACTGGCTACGAGCAGTACTTC.

The V gene is TRBV7-9, the J gene TRBJ1-6; the D gene is possibly TRBD1 (5 bases). Per germline, CDR1 SEHNR and CDR2 FQNEAQ (reference sequence). The CDR3 has 13 residues. Trimming cost V 1 base and J 8 bases, with 6 bases left between them. The CDR3 DNA follows: TGTGCCAGCAGCTTAGTAGGGGATTCACCCCTCCACTTT. It translates to CASSLVGDSPLHF.

In this sample, this clone turned up once. The chain links TRBV11-2 to TRBJ2-1, with a tentative D call TRBD2 (6 bases). CDR3 length equals 16 residues. Trimming left V 0 bases short and J 1 base short, with 10 bases between. The germline gives CDR1 SGHAT, CDR2 FQNNGV. The CDR3 DNA is TGTGCCAGCAGCTTAGACCGGGCGGGATCCTACAATGAGCAGTTCTTC. Translation gives CASSLDRAGSYNEQFF.

This clone appeared a few times. The J gene is TRBJ2-7, the V gene TRBV28; 9 nucleotides line up with TRBD1. Germline lookup yields CDR1 MDHEN and CDR2 SYDVKM. The junction had 8 bases not matched to a gene; V was cut back by 6 bases and J by 2 bases. This CDR3 contains 15 residues. CDR3 sequence: CASRKTGGLTYEQYF. CDR3 DNA sequence: TGTGCCAGCAGAAAGACAGGGGGGCTGACCTACGAGCAGTACTTC.